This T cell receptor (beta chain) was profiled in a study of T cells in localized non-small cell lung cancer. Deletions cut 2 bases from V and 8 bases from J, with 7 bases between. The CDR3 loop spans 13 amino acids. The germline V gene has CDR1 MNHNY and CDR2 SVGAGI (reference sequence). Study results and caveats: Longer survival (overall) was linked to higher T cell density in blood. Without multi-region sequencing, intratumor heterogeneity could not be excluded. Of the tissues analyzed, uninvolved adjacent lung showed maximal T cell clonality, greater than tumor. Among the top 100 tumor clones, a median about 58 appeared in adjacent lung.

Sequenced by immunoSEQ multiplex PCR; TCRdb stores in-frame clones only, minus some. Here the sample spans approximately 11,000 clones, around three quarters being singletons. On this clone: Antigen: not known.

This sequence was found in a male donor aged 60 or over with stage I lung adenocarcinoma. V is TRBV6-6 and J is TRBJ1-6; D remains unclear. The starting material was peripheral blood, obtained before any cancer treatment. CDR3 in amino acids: CASSYGSHSPLHF. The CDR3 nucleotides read TGTGCCAGCAGTTACGGTAGCCATTCACCCCTCCACTTT.